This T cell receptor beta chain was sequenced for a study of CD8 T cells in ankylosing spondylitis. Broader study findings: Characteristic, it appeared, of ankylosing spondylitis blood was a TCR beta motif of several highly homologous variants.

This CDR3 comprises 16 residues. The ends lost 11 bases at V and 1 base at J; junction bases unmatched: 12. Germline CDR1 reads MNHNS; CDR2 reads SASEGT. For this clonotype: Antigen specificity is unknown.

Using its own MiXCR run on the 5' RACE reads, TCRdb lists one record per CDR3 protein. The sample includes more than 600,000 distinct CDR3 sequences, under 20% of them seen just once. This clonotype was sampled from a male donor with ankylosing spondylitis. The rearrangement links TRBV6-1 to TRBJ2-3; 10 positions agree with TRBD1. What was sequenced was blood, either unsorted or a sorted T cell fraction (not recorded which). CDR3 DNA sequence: TGTGCCGGAGGACAGGGGGTAAGGTTGGGCACAGATACGCAGTATTTT. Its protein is CAGGQGVRLGTDTQYF.